Below are 12 T cell receptor beta chains sequenced from a single sample in a study of CD8 T cells in ankylosing spondylitis. MiXCR, applied by TCRdb to the 5' RACE reads, yields one record per CDR3 protein. The table has some 800,000 distinct CDR3 sequences, 10% to 15% seen once; the top ten hold 0.51%. No antigen has been assigned to these receptors. Study-level points and caveats: Apparently characteristic of ankylosing spondylitis blood was a TCR beta motif (roughly eight highly homologous variants).

The specimen was blood, either unsorted or a sorted T cell fraction (not recorded which). These receptors all stem from a male donor with ankylosing spondylitis.

The rearrangement joins TRBV30 to TRBJ2-1; tentatively, D is TRBD1 (6 bases). V was cut by 4 bases and J by 7 bases, with 14 bases left in between. CDR1 and CDR2 (germline): GTSNPN, SVGIG (reference sequence). This CDR3 is 13 amino acids long. CDR3: CAWKQQGRNEQFF. CDR3 bases: TGTGCCTGGAAGCAACAGGGCAGGAATGAGCAGTTCTTC.

This chain links TRBV6-2 or TRBV6-3 with TRBJ1-6; 7 nucleotides line up with TRBD1. The CDR3 contains 13 residues. V dropped 6 bases and J dropped 11; count of bases not matched to a gene: 7. Germline CDR1 is MNHEY and CDR2 is SVGEGT. CDR3 residues: CASSRDSNPPLHF. CDR3 bases: TGTGCCAGCAGCAGGGACAGCAATCCACCCCTCCACTTT.

Ten or more counts support this clonotype. The V and J genes are TRBV5-1 and TRBJ1-2; D may be TRBD1 (6 bases). The germline gives CDR1 SGHRS, CDR2 YFSETQ. The CDR3 loop spans 15 amino acids. V was cut by 4 bases and J by 3 bases, with 16 bases left in between. CDR3 sequence (DNA): TGCGCCAGCAGCACAAAGCCGGACAGAGACTATGGCTACACCTTC. It codes for CASSTKPDRDYGYTF.

The rearrangement links TRBV20-1 to TRBJ1-3, with unresolved D. Trimming took 3 bases from V and 4 from J, leaving 22 bases between them. The CDR3 runs to 17 residues. CDR1 is DFQATT and CDR2 is SNEGSKA in the germline V gene (reference sequence). CDR3 nucleotides: TGCAGTGCTAGTTTTGGCAATCTGGAGGTTCCAGGAAACACCATATATTTT. Encoded protein: CSASFGNLEVPGNTIYF.

This clonotype turned up a few times. J is TRBJ2-2 and V is TRBV3-1; D remains ambiguous. CDR3 length: 14 amino acids. Germline CDR1 LGHDT, CDR2 YNNKEL (reference sequence). V lost 4 bases and J 0 bases, leaving 6 bases between the germline ends. The chain's CDR3 is CASSRMTNTGELFF. The CDR3, as DNA: TGTGCCAGCAGCCGGATGACGAACACCGGGGAGCTGTTTTTT. The whole variable domain, remainder taken from reference TRBV3-1 and TRBJ2-2, is DTAVSQTPKYLVTQMGNDKSIKCEQNLGHDTMYWYKQDSKKFLKIMFSYNNKELIINETVPNRFSPKSPDKAHLNLHINSLELGDSAVYFCASSRMTNTGELFFGEGSRLTVL.

A few counts support this clonotype. V usage is TRBV11-2 and J usage is TRBJ2-2; D not certain. The CDR3 length is 19 residues. Germline CDR1 SGHAT, CDR2 FQNNGV. V was trimmed by 5 bases and J by 4 bases, leaving 26 bases between them. The CDR3 sequence: CASSPKRASIRGGTGELFF. The CDR3, as DNA: TGTGCCAGCAGCCCAAAGAGAGCATCTATTCGCGGTGGCACCGGGGAGCTGTTTTTT.

V is TRBV5-1 and J is TRBJ2-6; D is unclear. This CDR3 is built from 14 residues. Germline values: CDR1 SGHRS, CDR2 YFSETQ. V gave up 5 bases and J gave up 0 bases, with 6 bases separating them. The CDR3 loop reads CASRSGSGANVLTF. The CDR3 DNA sequence: TGCGCCAGCAGGTCTGGCTCTGGGGCCAACGTCCTGACTTTC.

This clonotype was recorded a few times. The chain couples TRBV29-1 to TRBJ1-2, with a weak D call TRBD1 (5 bases). Germline lookup yields CDR1 SQVTM and CDR2 ANQGSEA. CDR3 size: 11 residues. The V and J ends lost 7 bases and 3 bases respectively, with 9 bases between them. The CDR3, as DNA: TGCAGCGCTGGACACTACTATGGCTACACCTTC. Translated, it gives CSAGHYYGYTF.

This clonotype has at least ten counts. This rearrangement joins TRBV20-1 to TRBJ1-4; unclear D gene. The length of the CDR3 is 13 residues. CDR1 is DFQATT, CDR2 SNEGSKA, per germline (reference sequence). V was clipped by 4 bases and J by 5 bases, with 11 bases between them. This chain's CDR3 is CSATSSRNEKLFF. CDR3 sequence (DNA): TGCAGTGCTACCTCGTCCCGGAATGAAAAACTGTTTTTT.

This clonotype was found many times. V and J are TRBV28 and TRBJ1-2, with D perhaps TRBD1 (5 bases). Trimming left V 9 bases short and J 3 bases short, with 11 bases between. The CDR3 covers 12 residues. From germline, CDR1 is MDHEN and CDR2 SYDVKM. The CDR3 reads CASKQTDYGYTF. The DNA for the CDR3 is TGTGCCAGTAAACAGACAGACTATGGCTACACCTTC.

The V gene is TRBV20-1, the J gene TRBJ2-5; D gene unclear. V gave up 3 bases and J gave up 0 bases, with 8 bases separating them. Germline CDR1 reads DFQATT; CDR2 reads SNEGSKA (reference sequence). The length of the CDR3 is 13 residues. The CDR3 nucleotides read TGCAGTGCTAGGATAGGCTACCAAGAGACCCAGTACTTC. This codes for CSARIGYQETQYF.

The chain recombines TRBV20-1 with TRBJ2-7; 9 bases are a match to TRBD1. The J segment lost 6 bases and the V segment lost 1 base, leaving 4 bases of the junction unmatched. This CDR3 is 13 amino acids long. Germline V CDR1 and CDR2: DFQATT, SNEGSKA (reference sequence). In DNA form, the CDR3 reads TGCAGTGCTAGAGTGGGGACAGGGAGCGAGCAGTACTTC. It codes for CSARVGTGSEQYF.